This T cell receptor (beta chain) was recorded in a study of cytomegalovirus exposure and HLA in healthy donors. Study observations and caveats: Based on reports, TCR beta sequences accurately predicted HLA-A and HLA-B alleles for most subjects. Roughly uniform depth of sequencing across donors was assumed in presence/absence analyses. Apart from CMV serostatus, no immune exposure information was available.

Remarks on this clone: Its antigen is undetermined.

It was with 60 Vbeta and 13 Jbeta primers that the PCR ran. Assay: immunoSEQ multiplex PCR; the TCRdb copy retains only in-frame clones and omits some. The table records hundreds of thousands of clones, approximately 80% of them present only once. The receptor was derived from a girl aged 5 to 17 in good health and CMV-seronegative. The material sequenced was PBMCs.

The chain's CDR3 is CASSYSNSGNTIYF. CDR3 DNA: TGTGCCAGCAGTTACTCGAACTCAGGAAACACCATATATTTT. The V gene is TRBV6-5, the J gene TRBJ1-3; D unresolved. V lost 0 bases, J lost 4 bases, and 7 bases lay in between. The CDR3 spans 14 residues. Germline values: CDR1 MNHEY, CDR2 SVGAGI.